Following are 14 T cell receptor beta chains from one sample sequenced in a study of cytomegalovirus exposure and HLA in healthy donors. The PCR made use of 60 Vbeta and 13 Jbeta primers. Data came from immunoSEQ multiplex PCR; TCRdb stores just in-frame clones and leaves some out. The sample carries some 120,000 clones, 70% to 80% recorded once. The sample consisted of PBMCs. These receptors were collected from a woman aged 50 to 65 in good health and CMV-seropositive.

The chain recombines TRBV5-1 with TRBJ2-1; 7 positions agree with TRBD2. Germline V lookup: CDR1 SGHRS, CDR2 YFSETQ. The CDR3 loop spans 13 amino acids. The ends lost 4 bases at V and 8 bases at J; junction bases unmatched: 6. CDR3 loop: CASSTAGDDEQFF. Here the CDR3 DNA reads TGCGCCAGCAGCACCGCGGGGGACGATGAGCAGTTCTTC.

The chain combines TRBV5-4 with TRBJ2-7, with 8 bases matching TRBD1. The CDR3 runs 15 residues. V shed 4 bases and J 5 bases; nucleotides not matched to a gene: 11. CDR1 SGHNT and CDR2 YYREEE come from the germline V gene (reference sequence). The CDR3 region is CASSEDSGGRDEQYF. As DNA, the CDR3 is TGTGCCAGCAGCGAAGACTCAGGGGGCCGGGACGAGCAGTACTTC.

The chain is built from TRBV19 and TRBJ1-2; 7 bases align to TRBD1. Germline values: CDR1 LNHDA, CDR2 SQIVND (reference sequence). CDR3 size: 13 residues. Trimming at V came to 3 bases and at J to 10 bases, leaving 8 bases not matched to a gene. The CDR3 reads CASSIPVGQLYTF. CDR3 bases: TGTGCCAGTAGTATCCCAGTGGGACAGCTCTACACCTTC.

This clone was picked up one time. The rearrangement joins TRBV6-5 to TRBJ1-2; the D gene is possibly TRBD1 (5 bases). V gave up 7 bases and J gave up 7 bases, with 13 bases separating them. Germline values: CDR1 MNHEY, CDR2 SVGAGI. The CDR3 sequence is 12 residues long. CDR3 DNA: TGTGCCAGCATGGGGCCCATAGGTGGCTACACCTTC. As protein: CASMGPIGGYTF.

The chain recombines TRBV27 with TRBJ2-5; TRBD1 agrees at 7 bases. Trimming cost V 7 bases and J 2 bases; bases outside gene matches: 13. This CDR3 region has 16 residues. The V gene's germline CDR1 is MNHEY and CDR2 SMNVEV (reference sequence). CDR3 sequence (DNA): TGTGCCAGCATCGCCCGAGGGGGCCAATCTCAAGAGACCCAGTACTTC. Its translation: CASIARGGQSQETQYF.

This clone was counted only a few times. V gene TRBV7-9 combines with J gene TRBJ1-1; D may be TRBD1 (5 bases). The V and J ends lost 11 bases and 6 bases respectively, with 13 bases between them. Germline CDR1 reads SEHNR; CDR2 reads FQNEAQ (reference sequence). The CDR3 loop spans 11 amino acids. CDR3 nucleotides: TGTGCCTTGGGAAGGGGCTCTGAAGCTTTCTTT. Translated, it gives CALGRGSEAFF.

CDR3 coding DNA: TGCGCCAGCAGCTTCACAATAGCCAAAAACATTCAGTACTTC. Translated: CASSFTIAKNIQYF. The V and J genes are TRBV5-1 and TRBJ2-4; the D is unclear. The CDR3 contains 14 residues. Trimming cost V 2 bases and J 0 bases, with 6 bases left between them. CDR1 is SGHRS, CDR2 YFSETQ, per germline.

This sequence joins TRBV4-2 and TRBJ2-5; the match to TRBD1 covers 7 bases. Per the germline V gene, CDR1 is LGHNA and CDR2 is YNFKEQ. V was clipped by 4 bases and J by 1 base; unmatched bases: 3. This CDR3 contains 14 residues. CDR3 DNA sequence: TGTGCCAGCAGCCGAAGGACAGGCCAAGAGACCCAGTACTTC. This encodes CASSRRTGQETQYF.

The chain employs TRBV18 and TRBJ1-2; 9 bases are a match to TRBD1. This CDR3 is built from 13 residues. V was clipped by 4 bases and J by 6 bases; unmatched bases: 3. Germline CDR1 KGHSH, CDR2 LQKENI. The CDR3 region is CASSLGQGDGYTF. The CDR3, as DNA: TGTGCCAGCTCACTGGGACAGGGAGATGGCTACACCTTC.

The chain recombines TRBV2 with TRBJ2-7; D is ambiguous. The CDR3 has 11 residues. V gave up 4 bases and J gave up 2 bases, with 3 bases separating them. Per the germline V gene, CDR1 is SNHLY and CDR2 is FYNNEI. This chain's CDR3 is CASSAPYEQYF. Written as DNA, the CDR3 is TGTGCCAGCAGTGCTCCCTACGAGCAGTACTTC.

This chain uses TRBV7-2 with TRBJ2-1; D is unresolved. The CDR3 extends over 16 amino acids. Trimming removed 5 bases from V and 8 bases from J, with 22 bases in between. Per the germline V gene, CDR1 is SGHTA and CDR2 is FQGNSA. This CDR3 reads CASSPSLIGSSDEQFF. The CDR3 nucleotides read TGTGCCAGCAGCCCCTCTCTTATAGGTTCGAGCGATGAGCAGTTCTTC.

The J gene is TRBJ2-6, the V gene TRBV4-3; no reliable D call. Germline assignment: CDR1 LGHNA and CDR2 YSLEER. V was cut by 3 bases and J by 2 bases, with 8 bases left in between. The length of the CDR3 is 15 residues. CDR3 bases: TGCGCCAGCAGCCACCTAGGTACTGGGGCCAACGTCCTGACTTTC. It yields the protein CASSHLGTGANVLTF.

The CDR3 nucleotides read TGTGCCAGCAGGCAGAGGGAAAAACTGTTTTTT. Protein sequence: CASRQREKLFF. The genes are TRBV6-1 and TRBJ1-4; D remains ambiguous. The CDR3 length is 11 residues. In germline, CDR1 is MNHNS, CDR2 SASEGT. V dropped 6 bases and J dropped 8 bases, with 7 bases sitting between them.

The table lists this clone with a count of one. J is TRBJ1-6 and V is TRBV7-3; 7 bases fit TRBD1. The germline CDR1 and CDR2 sequences are SGHTA and FQGTGA. V dropped 0 bases and J dropped 6; count of bases not matched to a gene: 5. The CDR3 is 16 amino acids. CDR3 sequence: CASSLTYRGSNSPLHF. In nucleotides, the CDR3 is TGTGCCAGCAGCTTAACGTACAGGGGAAGTAATTCACCCCTCCACTTT. Full variable domain (rest looked up from reference TRBV7-3 and TRBJ1-6): GAGVSQTPSNKVTEKGKYVELRCDPISGHTALYWYRQSLGQGPEFLIYFQGTGAADDSGLPNDRFFAVRPEGSVSTLKIQRTERGDSAVYLCASSLTYRGSNSPLHFGNGTRLTVT.